This paragraph reports one T cell receptor beta chain. Its specificity is unknown. Clones were read by immunoSEQ multiplex PCR, and TCRdb kept only the in-frame ones, dropping some. The sample has 250,000 to 350,000 clones; 86% are singletons. The sample belongs to a study of cytomegalovirus exposure and HLA in healthy donors. Germline V lookup: CDR1 LGHNA, CDR2 YSLEER. This CDR3 is built from 15 residues. J lost 1 base, V lost 1 base, and 1 base had no gene match. Study results and caveats: In vitro work confirmed that a few CMV-associated chains recognize CMV antigens. About 150 TCR beta chains were listed as cytomegalovirus-associated.

Sequencing was performed on PBMCs. This TCR came from a woman between 18 and 30 years old in good health and CMV-seronegative. The chain is built from TRBV4-3 and TRBJ2-3; 8 bases agree with TRBD1. In DNA form, the CDR3 reads TGCGCCAGCAGCCAAGCAGGGGGCCGCACAGATACGCAGTATTTT. Protein: CASSQAGGRTDTQYF.